Below, 21 T cell receptor beta chains from the same sample are listed, as sequenced in a study of blood T cell repertoires in COVID-19. Some clones are missing from TCRdb's copy, which holds only in-frame ones; the method was immunoSEQ multiplex PCR. The sample lists 300,000 to 400,000 clones, about 90% occurring once. Specimen: peripheral blood. These receptors were collected from a woman aged 50 to 60 who had recovered from COVID-19.

The V gene is TRBV5-1, the J gene TRBJ2-2; a possible D gene is TRBD1 (5 bases). This CDR3 contains 15 residues. Germline assignment: CDR1 SGHRS and CDR2 YFSETQ. Trimming stripped 4 bases from V and 2 bases from J, with 12 bases between. CDR3 bases: TGCGCCAGCAGCCCACAGGTTGATAACACCGGGGAGCTGTTTTTT. Protein product: CASSPQVDNTGELFF.

The gene calls are TRBV2 and TRBJ2-7; the D is unclear. CDR3 size: 14 residues. Between the trimmed V and J ends, which lost 10 bases and 6 bases, there was a span of 22 bases. From germline, CDR1 is SNHLY and CDR2 FYNNEI. The CDR3 sequence: CATSSYMAPSEQYF. In DNA form, the CDR3 reads TGTGCCACCTCCTCTTATATGGCACCATCCGAGCAGTACTTC. Filled out from reference TRBV2 and TRBJ2-7, the complete variable domain reads EPEVTQTPSHQVTQMGQEVILRCVPISNHLYFYWYRQILGQKVEFLVSFYNNEISEKSEIFDDQFSVERPDGSNFTLKIRSTKLEDSAMYFCATSSYMAPSEQYFGPGTRLTVT.

This chain links TRBV5-1 with TRBJ2-1, with TRBD2 matching over 9 bases. V shed 0 bases, J shed 5 bases, and the junction held 3 bases outside the gene matches. The germline V gene has CDR1 SGHRS and CDR2 YFSETQ. The CDR3 has 15 residues. The CDR3 sequence is CASSLDASGDNEQFF. CDR3 nucleotide sequence: TGCGCCAGCAGCTTGGATGCTAGCGGGGACAATGAGCAGTTCTTC.

This chain joins TRBV10-3 and TRBJ1-2, with unresolved D. The CDR3 loop spans 13 amino acids. Deletions cut 8 bases from V and 1 base from J, with 11 bases between. CDR1 is ENHRY and CDR2 is SYGVKD in the germline V gene. The CDR3, as DNA: TGTGCCATCCTCCAGGATCTTAACTATGGCTACACCTTC. It translates to CAILQDLNYGYTF.

This clone was seen a single time. The J gene is TRBJ1-5, the V gene TRBV19; 8 nucleotides align to TRBD1. In germline, CDR1 is LNHDA, CDR2 SQIVND (reference sequence). V lost 3 bases to trimming and J lost 7 bases; unmatched junction nucleotides: 2. The CDR3 runs 13 residues. CDR3 in amino acids: CASSIDRGQPQHF. The DNA of the CDR3 is TGTGCCAGTAGTATTGACAGGGGCCAGCCCCAGCATTTT.

V gene TRBV5-4 combines with J gene TRBJ2-1; 7 positions match TRBD1. The ends lost 4 bases at V and 6 bases at J; junction bases unmatched: 10. CDR3 length equals 15 residues. Germline V gene data show CDR1 as SGHNT and CDR2 as YYREEE (reference sequence). The CDR3 DNA is TGTGCCAGCAGCAACCCTGACAGGGTAAGCAATGAGCAGTTCTTC. It is translated as CASSNPDRVSNEQFF.

The chain carries TRBV7-9 and TRBJ1-1, with unresolved D. Germline lookup yields CDR1 SEHNR and CDR2 FQNEAQ (reference sequence). This CDR3 region has 16 residues. V lost 5 bases, J lost 1 base, and 17 bases lay in between. CDR3 region: CASSPTYGEGNTEAFF. CDR3 in DNA: TGTGCCAGCAGCCCCACCTATGGGGAGGGGAACACTGAAGCTTTCTTT.

This sequence joins TRBV19 and TRBJ1-5; a weak D match, TRBD1 (5 bases). The CDR3 has 13 amino acids. Trimming took off 7 bases at V and 5 bases at J, with 12 bases between the two ends. The V gene's germline CDR1 is LNHDA and CDR2 SQIVND (reference sequence). This CDR3 is CASTRGSYQPQHF. The CDR3 nucleotides read TGTGCCAGTACTAGGGGCAGCTATCAGCCCCAGCATTTT.

The chain joins TRBV10-1 to TRBJ2-1; no reliable D call. The CDR3 extends over 13 amino acids. Looked up from germline, CDR1 is WNHNN and CDR2 is SYGVQD (reference sequence). Trimming left V 0 bases short and J 10 bases short, with 10 bases between. CDR3 protein: CASSESRSGEQFF. CDR3 DNA: TGCGCCAGCAGTGAGTCGAGGTCTGGAGAGCAGTTCTTC.

The chain joins TRBV7-9 to TRBJ2-1; D may be TRBD1 (5 bases). Germline V gene data show CDR1 as SEHNR and CDR2 as FQNEAQ (reference sequence). Trimming cost V 5 bases and J 0 bases, with 23 bases left between them. CDR3 size: 19 residues. This CDR3 is CASSAISLTGQSSYNEQFF. The CDR3 DNA sequence: TGTGCCAGCAGCGCAATTTCCCTCACAGGCCAGAGCTCCTACAATGAGCAGTTCTTC. The whole variable domain, filled in from reference TRBV7-9 and TRBJ2-1, reads DTGVSQNPRHKITKRGQNVTFRCDPISEHNRLYWYRQTLGQGPEFLTYFQNEAQLEKSRLLSDRFSAERPKGSFSTLEIQRTEQGDSAMYLCASSAISLTGQSSYNEQFFGPGTRLTVL.

This clone was detected only once. This chain links TRBV4-2 with TRBJ2-3; weak D call: TRBD2 (6 bases). Germline V gene data show CDR1 as LGHNA and CDR2 as YNFKEQ. V was trimmed by 2 bases and J by 0 bases, leaving 12 bases between them. The CDR3 is made up of 16 amino acids. Here the CDR3 DNA reads TGTGCCAGCAGCCAACGACTAGGGTGGAGCACAGATACGCAGTATTTT. This codes for CASSQRLGWSTDTQYF.

DNA for the CDR3: TGTGCCAGCAGTTTATTGAGAACAACTAATGAAAAACTGTTTTTT. It specifies CASSLLRTTNEKLFF. This rearrangement joins TRBV27 to TRBJ1-4; unclear D gene. Germline assignment: CDR1 MNHEY and CDR2 SMNVEV (reference sequence). V was clipped by 1 base and J by 0 bases, with 6 bases between them. This CDR3 spans 15 amino acids.

J is TRBJ2-3 and V is TRBV7-3, with 11 bases lining up with TRBD2. With V trimmed by 2 bases and J by 0 bases, 4 bases remained unmatched. Germline V lookup: CDR1 SGHTA, CDR2 FQGTGA. The CDR3 is 17 amino acids. CDR3 protein: CASSLRASGRSTDTQYF. CDR3 sequence (DNA): TGTGCCAGCAGCTTACGAGCTAGCGGGAGGAGCACAGATACGCAGTATTTT.

The rearrangement uses TRBV7-2 and TRBJ1-4; 10 bases are a match to TRBD1. From germline, CDR1 is SGHTA and CDR2 FQGNSA. The CDR3 spans 14 residues. The V segment lost 4 bases and the J segment 10 bases; nucleotides outside the gene matches: 6. DNA of the CDR3: TGTGCCAGCAGCTCAACGACAGGGGGCGGAAAACTGTTTTTT. It yields the protein CASSSTTGGGKLFF.

The V call is TRBV28, the J call TRBJ1-6; TRBD1 agrees at 8 bases. The CDR3 consists of 16 residues. Germline CDR1 reads MDHEN; CDR2 reads SYDVKM. J gave up 4 bases and V 4 bases, and 6 bases lay outside the gene matches. CDR3 nucleotides: TGTGCCAGCAGTTCTCGGACAGGGCAATATAATTCACCCCTCCACTTT. This codes for CASSSRTGQYNSPLHF.

This clone was seen many times. The chain uses TRBV7-2 and TRBJ2-1; 9 bases map to TRBD2. With 3 bases clipped from V and 10 bases from J, the junction kept 16 bases outside the gene matches. Germline V gives CDR1 SGHTA, CDR2 FQGNSA. CDR3 length: 17 amino acids. The CDR3: CASSFSGLSGGSREQFF. CDR3 DNA sequence: TGTGCCAGCAGCTTCTCAGGTCTAAGCGGGGGGTCACGGGAGCAGTTCTTC.

The chain employs TRBV9 and TRBJ2-1; D is uncertain. The germline V gene encodes CDR1 SGDLS and CDR2 YYNGEE. This CDR3 region has 15 residues. Trimming removed 0 bases from V and 4 bases from J, with 11 bases in between. The CDR3 loop is CASSVDPTNYNEQFF. The CDR3 region has the DNA TGTGCCAGCAGCGTAGATCCTACTAATTACAATGAGCAGTTCTTC.

The V gene is TRBV15, the J gene TRBJ1-2; 10 positions agree with TRBD1. CDR1 LNHNV and CDR2 YYDKDF come from the germline V gene (reference sequence). The ends lost 3 bases at V and 4 bases at J; junction bases unmatched: 11. The length of the CDR3 is 17 residues. In nucleotides, the CDR3 is TGTGCCACCAGCAGGGCAGGGACAGGGGCAGCGATCTATGGCTACACCTTC. Translating it yields CATSRAGTGAAIYGYTF.

This chain links TRBV6-5 with TRBJ2-1, with 9 bases matching TRBD2. The CDR3 is 14 residues long. The V and J ends lost 11 bases and 7 bases, in that order; junction bases with no gene match: 12. Germline CDR1 is MNHEY and CDR2 is SVGAGI. CDR3 DNA: TGTGCCGCGGGGTTGAGCGGGAGGTATAATGAGCAGTTCTTC. This codes for CAAGLSGRYNEQFF.

This clone appeared once. The genes are TRBV5-1 and TRBJ2-1; 10 positions agree with TRBD2. Germline-derived CDR1 and CDR2 are SGHRS and YFSETQ. The CDR3 runs 20 residues. V shed 1 base and J 3 bases; nucleotides not matched to a gene: 16. CDR3 DNA: TGCGCCAGCAGCTTGTTCCCAACTGGACTAGCGGACACACTCTACAATGAGCAGTTCTTC. Translated: CASSLFPTGLADTLYNEQFF.

This clone was seen once. The J gene is TRBJ1-2, the V gene TRBV7-8; D gene ambiguous. V lost 2 bases, J lost 2 bases, and 12 bases lay in between. This CDR3 is 15 amino acids long. CDR1 and CDR2 (germline): SGHVS, FQNEAQ. The DNA for the CDR3 is TGTGCCAGCAGCTTATCGCCAGGTATCAACTATGGCTACACCTTC. This gives the protein CASSLSPGINYGYTF.